One sample yielded the 9 T cell receptor beta chains listed below, sequenced in a study of control samples from healthy donors and cancer patients. Clones were read by immunoSEQ multiplex PCR, and TCRdb kept only the in-frame ones, dropping some. Here the sample spans around 26,000 clones, 82% being singletons. Sequencing input: PBMCs. The receptors were sampled from a man in his 60s with colorectal cancer.

The V gene is TRBV15, the J gene TRBJ2-6; tentatively, D is TRBD2 (5 bases). Germline V lookup: CDR1 LNHNV, CDR2 YYDKDF (reference sequence). V was shortened by 0 bases and J by 1 base, with 7 bases between the two germline ends. This CDR3 has 16 residues. The CDR3 here is CATSRDSGSGANVLTF. CDR3 nucleotides: TGTGCCACCAGCAGAGATTCGGGGTCTGGGGCCAACGTCCTGACTTTC. The full variable domain, completed using reference TRBV15 and TRBJ2-6, is DAMVIQNPRYQVTQFGKPVTLSCSQTLNHNVMYWYQQKSSQAPKLLFHYYDKDFNNEADTPDNFQSRRPNTSFCFLDIRSPGLGDTAMYLCATSRDSGSGANVLTFGAGSRLTVL.

This chain joins TRBV7-9 and TRBJ1-1; D is ambiguous. The CDR3 has 14 amino acids. CDR1 is SEHNR and CDR2 is FQNEAQ in the germline V gene (reference sequence). Trimming shortened V by 5 bases and J by 1 base, and 11 bases separated the two germline ends. This CDR3 is CASSPQTTNTEAFF. The CDR3 DNA reads as TGTGCCAGCAGCCCACAAACCACGAACACTGAAGCTTTCTTT.

The chain couples TRBV27 to TRBJ1-1; D not resolved. Germline CDR1 reads MNHEY; CDR2 reads SMNVEV (reference sequence). The CDR3 is made up of 16 amino acids. With 5 bases removed from V and 7 bases from J, the gap between germline ends came to 23 bases. For the CDR3, the DNA is TGTGCCAGCAGTCCCATTCTGGCCCTCTCCTTGGGTGAAGCTTTCTTT. It encodes CASSPILALSLGEAFF.

This sequence joins TRBV5-1 and TRBJ2-7, with D tentatively TRBD1 or TRBD2 (5 bases each). In germline, CDR1 is SGHRS, CDR2 YFSETQ. This CDR3 contains 15 residues. Trimming pared 1 base from V and 0 bases from J, leaving 11 bases between. CDR3 region: CASSLIPGTSYEQYF. DNA for the CDR3: TGCGCCAGCAGCTTGATACCCGGGACCTCCTACGAGCAGTACTTC.

The chain links TRBV3-1 (or the pseudogene TRBV3-2) to TRBJ2-7; 8 bases match TRBD1. Per germline, CDR1 LGHDT and CDR2 YNNKEL (reference sequence). The CDR3 is 17 amino acids. V dropped 10 bases and J dropped 2; count of bases not matched to a gene: 19. The CDR3 region is CATPKSTRDRKTYEQYF. DNA of the CDR3: TGTGCCACCCCGAAAAGTACGAGGGACAGGAAAACCTACGAGCAGTACTTC.

The CDR3 loop is CASSLGQEAFF. The CDR3 DNA follows: TGTGCCAGCAGCCTTGGACAGGAAGCTTTCTTT. This chain connects TRBV6-5 to TRBJ1-1; the D gene is possibly TRBD1 (6 bases). The CDR3 contains 11 residues. The V end was cut by 6 bases, the J end by 8 bases, with 10 bases between. The V gene's germline CDR1 is MNHEY and CDR2 SVGAGI.

V and J are TRBV10-3 and TRBJ1-2; D gene uncertain. CDR1 and CDR2 from the germline V gene are ENHRY and SYGVKD. This CDR3 is 13 amino acids long. Trimming removed 2 bases from V and 7 bases from J, with 11 bases in between. The CDR3 spells CAISETSNLGYTF. The CDR3 bases are TGTGCCATCAGTGAGACCAGTAACCTTGGCTACACCTTC.

This clone was detected a few times. The rearrangement uses TRBV2 and TRBJ2-1; no clear D. The ends were cut back, 5 bases at V and 7 bases at J, with 9 bases in the middle. The germline gives CDR1 SNHLY, CDR2 FYNNEI. The CDR3 is made up of 12 amino acids. The CDR3: CASSFSANEQFF. Written as DNA, the CDR3 is TGTGCCAGCAGTTTCAGCGCTAATGAGCAGTTCTTC.

The chain links TRBV4-3 to TRBJ1-6; no clear D. The V end was cut by 5 bases, the J end by 8 bases, with 10 bases between. The CDR3 contains 13 residues. Germline V gene lookup returns CDR1 LGHNA and CDR2 YSLEER. The CDR3: CASSDKEYSPLHF. CDR3 nucleotide sequence: TGCGCCAGCAGCGACAAGGAGTATTCACCCCTCCACTTT.